This is a list of T cell receptor beta chains from one sample in a study of T cells after yellow fever vaccination. TCRdb redid the calling of the 5' RACE reads with MiXCR, one entry per CDR3 protein. The sample includes 620,000 or so distinct CDR3 sequences, 17% of them seen just once. The sequencing here drew on PBMCs, taken 5 to 6 days after the first yellow fever vaccination. The receptors derive from a man aged 18 to 29 who received the YFV17D yellow fever vaccine. Both conserved end residues are part of each CDR3. A D gene is named only where the DNA matches it firmly. The listing skips clone size in some rows; elsewhere it reads once, few, many or a size class.

>TRBV29-1|.|TRBJ1-4|few
TGCAGCGTTGAAGAGCAGAGGGGTGAAAAACTGTTTTTT
CSVEEQRGEKLFF
>TRBV12-3/TRBV12-4|.|TRBJ1-6|few
TGTGCCAGCAGTTTAGCGTACGTGGGGCCCCTCCACTTT
CASSLAYVGPLHF
>TRBV15|.|TRBJ1-5|few
TGTGCCACCAGCCTCAAGGCAGGAGGAGGGCAGCCCCAGCATTTT
CATSLKAGGGQPQHF
>TRBV5-4|TRBD2|TRBJ2-5|.
TGTGCCACGCGGGGGGGCAGGGGTTTGGAGACCCAGTACTTC
CATRGGRGLETQYF
>TRBV3-1|.|TRBJ1-3|.
TGTGCCAGCAGCTACAGGGGAAACACCATATATTTT
CASSYRGNTIYF
>TRBV19|TRBD1|TRBJ1-5|few
TGTGCCACCACGGGACAGGAGAATCAGCCCCAGCATTTT
CATTGQENQPQHF
>TRBV9|.|TRBJ1-1|few
TGTGCCAGCAGCGCCGCTTTAGACTTGAACACTGAAGCTTTCTTT
CASSAALDLNTEAFF
>TRBV20-1|.|TRBJ2-3|.
TGCAGTGCTAGATCCCAGTCATTGGGGACAGATACGCAGTATTTT
CSARSQSLGTDTQYF
>TRBV12-3/TRBV12-4|.|TRBJ2-1|few
TGTGCCAGCAGAAGGGAAGTGGATGAGCAGTTCTTC
CASRREVDEQFF
>TRBV12-3/TRBV12-4|.|TRBJ1-4|few
TGTGCCAGCAGTCCGGGTAGGCGGGAAAAACTGTTTTTT
CASSPGRREKLFF
>TRBV7-8|.|TRBJ2-1|.
TGTGCCAGCAGCTCGACGCTGGCGGGCAATGAGCAGTTCTTC
CASSSTLAGNEQFF
>TRBV12-3/TRBV12-4|.|TRBJ1-5|few
TGTGCCAGCAGTCTGGTTAACGGTCTCTATAGCAATCAGCCCCAGCATTTT
CASSLVNGLYSNQPQHF
>TRBV6-1|TRBD1|TRBJ2-3|.
TGTGCCAGCGTACGGGACAGGGGAACAGATACGCAGTATTTT
CASVRDRGTDTQYF
>TRBV20-1|TRBD1|TRBJ2-3|few
TGCAGTGCCCCCAAGGGACAGGGTAGCGATACGCAGTATTTT
CSAPKGQGSDTQYF
>TRBV7-8|.|TRBJ1-4|.
TGTGCCAGCAGCTTAAGGGCAACCGGAGTGGATGAAAAACTGTTTTTT
CASSLRATGVDEKLFF
>TRBV7-8|.|TRBJ2-7|.
TGTGCCAGCAGCCCGCCAGATCCCTACGAGCAGTACTTC
CASSPPDPYEQYF
>TRBV7-2|.|TRBJ2-5|few
TGTGCCAGCAGCTTAAGTGACAGGGGAGGGGAAGAGACCCAGTACTTC
CASSLSDRGGEETQYF
>TRBV5-1|TRBD1|TRBJ2-5|few
TGCGCCAGCAGCTCGGGACAGGGAGGAGAGACCCAGTACTTC
CASSSGQGGETQYF
>TRBV5-1|.|TRBJ1-1|.
TGCGCCAGCAGTGCCGGGACCCACGAGGGCACTGAAGCTTTCTTT
CASSAGTHEGTEAFF
>TRBV20-1|TRBD1|TRBJ1-1|few
TGCAGTGCTAGAGAAACAGGGGTAATTTGGAACACTGAAGCTTTCTTT
CSARETGVIWNTEAFF
>TRBV12-3/TRBV12-4|.|TRBJ1-2|.
TGTGCCAGCAGTAAAAGGGGTACAGGGAGCTATGGCTACACCTTC
CASSKRGTGSYGYTF
>TRBV4-2|.|TRBJ2-7|.
TGTGCCAGCAGCCATCCACTAGAGGGGCCTACCTACGAGCAGTACTTC
CASSHPLEGPTYEQYF
>TRBV2|.|TRBJ2-1|few
TGTGCCAGCATTCCCGCGGGGACGGCTTCTTACAATGAGCAGTTCTTC
CASIPAGTASYNEQFF
>TRBV5-1|.|TRBJ2-4|.
TGCGCCAGCAGCCTAAGGCTCCGGGGATCAGGCAAAAACATTCAGTACTTC
CASSLRLRGSGKNIQYF
>TRBV24-1|.|TRBJ2-2|few
TGTGCCTTGGAGGACAATAACACCGGGGAGCTGTTTTTT
CALEDNNTGELFF
>TRBV30|.|TRBJ2-5|few
TGTGCCTGGAGTTCAGAGGGGGGGGAGACCCAGTACTTC
CAWSSEGGETQYF
>TRBV27|.|TRBJ1-6|.
TGTGCCAGCAGTCCTACCGGGCCCTGGTTCCATAATTCACCCCTCCACTTT
CASSPTGPWFHNSPLHF
>TRBV2|.|TRBJ2-5|few
TGTGCCGGCCAACAGGGTGAGGCCCAGTACTTC
CAGQQGEAQYF
>TRBV4-3|TRBD2|TRBJ2-5|.
TGCGCCAGCAGCCAAGAGAGCGGGGGGCGGGGGACCCAGTACTTC
CASSQESGGRGTQYF
>TRBV12-3/TRBV12-4|.|TRBJ2-3|few
TGTGCCAGCAGCCACCGACTAGAAGACACAGATACGCAGTATTTT
CASSHRLEDTDTQYF
>TRBV7-2|.|TRBJ1-2|.
TGTGCCAGCAGCTTACCAGGGAGAGAGGGCTACACCTTC
CASSLPGREGYTF
>TRBV7-2|.|TRBJ1-4|.
TGTGCCAGCAGCCTAGGACAGTATGAAAAACTGTTTTTT
CASSLGQYEKLFF
>TRBV5-4|.|TRBJ2-5|.
TGTGCCAGCAGCTGGGACTTGACGGAGACCCAGTACTTC
CASSWDLTETQYF
>TRBV12-3/TRBV12-4|.|TRBJ2-3|.
TGTGCCAGCAGTTTGGGGGTTTGGGATACGCAGTATTTT
CASSLGVWDTQYF